The next 10 T cell receptor beta chains were all read from a single sample in a study of OX40 agonist ivuxolimab in advanced cancers. TCRdb's copy holds only in-frame clones and misses some; the assay was immunoSEQ multiplex PCR. The data show approximately 94,000 clones, roughly 90% seen once. The starting material was CD4+ or CD8+ T cells sorted from blood, obtained in a trial of the OX40 agonist ivuxolimab. All receptors derive from an adult with an advanced solid tumor such as melanoma, head and neck, liver or kidney cancer.

This clone appeared a single time. The V and J genes are TRBV19 and TRBJ2-4; D may be TRBD1 (5 bases). Germline V gene sequence: CDR1 LNHDA, CDR2 SQIVND (reference sequence). The CDR3 has 14 residues. Between the trimmed V and J ends, which lost 5 bases and 6 bases, there was a span of 14 bases. The CDR3 nucleotides read TGTGCCAGTAGTCCCAGCAGCAGGGTAAACATTCAGTACTTC. This translates into CASSPSSRVNIQYF.

The chain uses TRBV9 and TRBJ2-1; 9 bases align to TRBD2. The CDR3 sequence is 16 residues long. Germline loops: CDR1 SGDLS, CDR2 YYNGEE. Trimming cost V 0 bases and J 8 bases; bases outside gene matches: 9. The CDR3 coding sequence is TGTGCCAGCAGCGTAGACGGCGGGGGGGCCCTGGATGAGCAGTTCTTC. This codes for CASSVDGGGALDEQFF.

This clone was recorded only once. This sequence joins TRBV27 and TRBJ2-2; 7 bases line up with TRBD1. CDR1 is MNHEY, CDR2 SMNVEV, per germline (reference sequence). The CDR3 runs to 16 residues. Trimming cost V 0 bases and J 2 bases; bases outside gene matches: 3. The CDR3 is CASSLSGQINTGELFF. CDR3 sequence (DNA): TGTGCCAGCAGTTTATCGGGACAGATTAACACCGGGGAGCTGTTTTTT.

In its sample, this clone was seen a few times. This chain uses TRBV6-6 with TRBJ1-2; D remains unclear. CDR1 is MNHNY and CDR2 is SVGAGI in the germline V gene (reference sequence). The CDR3 length is 11 residues. Trimming shortened V by 4 bases and J by 4 bases, and 4 bases separated the two germline ends. DNA of the CDR3: TGTGCCAGCAGTTCCGCCTATGGCTACACCTTC. Protein product: CASSSAYGYTF.

The gene calls are TRBV7-9 and TRBJ1-4; 10 bases align to TRBD1. Germline CDR1 is SEHNR and CDR2 is FQNEAQ (reference sequence). J gave up 8 bases and V 5 bases, and 8 bases lay outside the gene matches. The CDR3 has 15 amino acids. For the CDR3, the DNA is TGTGCCAGCAGCGAACGACAGGGGGCGGAAGAAAAACTGTTTTTT. This gives the protein CASSERQGAEEKLFF.

The gene calls are TRBV28 and TRBJ1-6, with D tentatively TRBD1 (6 bases). V lost 3 bases and J lost 6, with 9 bases in between. CDR3 length: 14 amino acids. Germline V gives CDR1 MDHEN, CDR2 SYDVKM. CDR3 bases: TGTGCCAGCAGTTTCACACAGGGTAATTCACCCCTCCACTTT. This encodes CASSFTQGNSPLHF. The variable domain in full, completed from reference TRBV28 and TRBJ1-6, reads DVKVTQSSRYLVKRTGEKVFLECVQDMDHENMFWYRQDPGLGLRLIYFSYDVKMKEKGDIPEGYSVSREKKERFSLILESASTNQTSMYLCASSFTQGNSPLHFGNGTRLTVT.

The gene calls are TRBV5-1 and TRBJ2-3; D uncertain. Germline CDR1 and CDR2: SGHRS and YFSETQ. V lost 2 bases and J 0 bases, leaving 7 bases between the germline ends. The CDR3 runs 14 residues. CDR3 nucleotide sequence: TGCGCCAGCAGCTTTCTGGGTAGCACAGATACGCAGTATTTT. Translated: CASSFLGSTDTQYF.

The V call is TRBV19, the J call TRBJ2-1, with TRBD2 identical over 10 bases. This CDR3 contains 13 residues. CDR1 LNHDA and CDR2 SQIVND come from the germline V gene (reference sequence). V lost 11 bases to trimming and J lost 6 bases; unmatched junction nucleotides: 7. This CDR3 is CAVGSGGVNEQFF. The CDR3, as DNA: TGTGCCGTCGGCAGCGGGGGGGTCAATGAGCAGTTCTTC.

Note on this clone: The sample has other DNA sequences that encode this CDR3 too. The V gene is TRBV2, the J gene TRBJ2-1, with 7 bases matching TRBD2. The length of the CDR3 is 16 residues. Germline V gives CDR1 SNHLY, CDR2 FYNNEI. With V trimmed by 4 bases and J by 5 bases, 11 bases remained unmatched. CDR3 DNA: TGTGCCAGCAGTGTGGCCGGGACTACAATGAACAATGAGCAGTTCTTC. Protein sequence: CASSVAGTTMNNEQFF. The full variable domain, rest sourced from reference TRBV2 and TRBJ2-1, is EPEVTQTPSHQVTQMGQEVILRCVPISNHLYFYWYRQILGQKVEFLVSFYNNEISEKSEIFDDQFSVERPDGSNFTLKIRSTKLEDSAMYFCASSVAGTTMNNEQFFGPGTRLTVL.

This chain joins TRBV19 and TRBJ2-7, with TRBD2 matching over 9 bases. Germline CDR1 LNHDA, CDR2 SQIVND (reference sequence). The CDR3 is made up of 15 amino acids. Trimming removed 6 bases from V and 3 bases from J; junction bases left unmatched: 9. The CDR3 sequence: CASSPSLAGYYEQYF. The DNA for the CDR3 is TGTGCCAGTAGCCCGTCCCTAGCGGGATACTACGAGCAGTACTTC.